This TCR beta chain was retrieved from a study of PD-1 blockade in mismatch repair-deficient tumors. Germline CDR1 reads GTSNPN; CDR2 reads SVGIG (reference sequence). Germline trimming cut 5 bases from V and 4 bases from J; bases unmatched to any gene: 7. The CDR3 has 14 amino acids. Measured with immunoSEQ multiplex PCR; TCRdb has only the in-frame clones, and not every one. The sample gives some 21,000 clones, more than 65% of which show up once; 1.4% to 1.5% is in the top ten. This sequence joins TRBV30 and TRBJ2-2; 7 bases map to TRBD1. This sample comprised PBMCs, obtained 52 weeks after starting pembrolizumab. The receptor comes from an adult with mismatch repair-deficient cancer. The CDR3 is CAWGKGAGTGELFF. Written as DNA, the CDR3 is TGTGCCTGGGGAAAGGGGGCCGGCACCGGGGAGCTGTTTTTT.